The following is a T cell receptor (beta chain) sequence with its context. Its antigen is not identified. The sample originates from a study of cytomegalovirus exposure and HLA in healthy donors. Both 60 Vbeta primers and 13 Jbeta primers went into the PCR. Repertoires were generated with immunoSEQ multiplex PCR, while TCRdb's copy carries only in-frame clones and drops some. Of fewer than 250,000 clones listed, less than 85% are singletons. Study results and limitations: Listed as cytomegalovirus-associated were 150 to 200 TCR beta chains. A further, later analysis showed that HLA-associated TCR beta chains (compared with equally common others) were more clonally expanded. Accurate predictions that matched the HLA-A and HLA-B alleles of most subjects were reportedly made from TCR beta sequences.

The CDR3 spans 14 residues. CDR1 is LGHNA, CDR2 YSLEER, per germline. V was clipped by 5 bases and J by 7 bases; unmatched bases: 6. Sequenced material: PBMCs. This chain links TRBV4-3 with TRBJ1-5, with 9 bases identical to TRBD1. The clonotype was recovered from a man aged 30-40 years in good health and CMV-seropositive. The CDR3: CASSAGTGNQPQHF. The CDR3 nucleotides are TGCGCCAGCAGCGCCGGGACAGGGAACCAGCCCCAGCATTTT.